This T cell receptor (beta chain) was obtained from a study of cytomegalovirus exposure and HLA in healthy donors (dated by TCRdb to between 2016 and 2019). Looking at the study overall: An earlier analysis of some 500 of the donors reported about 290 Gb of sequence data and 117 million unique TCR beta sequences from about 179 million T cells. The number of donors typed differed by locus, with about 620-630 for A, B, C, DRB1 and DQB1, more than 500 for DQA1, 600 to 610 for DPA1, and approximately 470 for DPB1. A separate validation cohort of some 130 different subjects was used in addition to the 666-subject first cohort. An early release that covered several hundred HLA-typed donors contained about 300 gigabases of sequencing data and about 84 million unique TCR sequences. A few DR-DQ haplotypes were treated as single units for association and clustering because of strong linkage in the cohort. Genome-wide SNP genotypes for about 60% of the roughly 700 donors were used in a later genetic analysis, which treated that subset as a discovery cohort. The genetic ancestry cluster associated with self-reported Caucasian donors included 81% of the 350 to 500 genotyped donors. Donor age, sex, ethnicity and CMV serostatus were compiled together with the repertoire data. In an earlier analysis of about 590 of the donors, high-throughput TCR beta sequencing was used to judge whether each TCR beta V gene segment behaved as functional or pseudogenic. The later analysis used no new phenotypic data to find candidate immune exposures, relying instead on TCR beta sequences and their occurrence across donors. Across 398 genotyped donors of the cohort, an average of roughly 230,000 unique TCR beta nucleotide sequences per donor were sequenced, and about a sixth of those sequences were non-productive. In a later analysis, previously published TCR beta repertoires from about 640 donors were re-analyzed and high-resolution HLA genotyping was added so that TCR occurrence patterns could be studied. The study aimed to test whether cataloging public T cell receptors could reveal signatures of past pathogen exposure. High-throughput TCR immunosequencing, statistical association of individual TCRs with disease status, and machine learning were combined to predict cytomegalovirus infection status. Every discovery cohort repertoire had been produced on one sequencing platform. Using immunosequencing, the study profiled T cell repertoires from about 610 subjects and related those repertoires to cytomegalovirus serostatus. HLA typing covered class I and class II loci at four-digit resolution. The research as a whole found: For the cohort, immune exposure information was limited to CMV serostatus. In vitro tests confirmed that a few of the cytomegalovirus-associated TCR beta chains recognize cytomegalovirus antigens. Several of the top co-occurrence clusters appeared to be linked to parvovirus B19, influenza, CMV and Epstein-Barr virus, according to a later analysis. In the study, approximately 160 TCR beta chains were listed as associated with cytomegalovirus. V-gene and J-gene trimming of TCR beta chains was associated with a missense DCLRE1C variant in a later genetic analysis, and the association was replicated in an independent cohort. The sequencing pipeline was judged likely to have produced a cluster of highly shared sequence variants as a technical artifact. The classifier was reported to diagnose cytomegalovirus status with high specificity and sensitivity in both the original and validation cohorts. Some IMGT-functional V segments, including TRBV6-2 and TRBV6-3, could not be told apart with the 87-base-pair reads, so those segments were excluded. The presence/absence analyses assumed that sequencing depth was roughly uniform across donors, and that assumption may not be true. Because some donors lacked HLA typing at each locus, the association tests relied only on the typed subset. While some public TCRs were present in many individuals, most TCR sequences turned up only very rarely across donors. In this cohort, only TCR beta chains were sequenced, and detectable features were limited by the absence of alpha or paired-chain data. When HLA alleles, especially DR and DQ, strongly co-occurred, attributing TCR associations to individual alleles was difficult. A further reported finding was that TCR beta sequences accurately predicted the HLA-A and HLA-B alleles for most subjects in the first cohort. According to a later genetic analysis, donors in an Asian-associated ancestry cluster had fewer N-insertions in productive TCRs than the approximately 670-donor mean. Linkage disequilibrium might explain the correlated functional status among segregating V segments, but an unknown experimental factor could not be excluded. In a later analysis, TCR association rates were found to vary across HLA loci, with the most associated TCRs seen for DRB1 alleles and the fewest for HLA-C alleles. A later analysis found that most CMV-associated TCR beta chains appeared HLA-restricted, with HLA associations seemingly driven largely by CMV exposure. In an earlier analysis of under 600 of the donors, most TCR beta V segments were observed in productive rearrangements about 90% or about 30% of the time, broadly matching IMGT annotations. Because counts were too low, roughly 17 rarely observed V segments, including chromosome 9 orphons, were left out of the earlier analysis of 587 of the donors. The authors suggested that the approach could potentially be extended to other disease states and immunological phenotypes. In a later analysis, HLA-associated TCR beta chains were found to be more clonally expanded and to have lower generation probabilities than equally common non-associated chains. At a false discovery rate of 0.05, a later analysis linked some 18,000 TCR beta sequences to specific HLA alleles.

A distance of 17 bases separates the germline ends of V and J, which lose 1 base and 1 base respectively. The CDR3 sequence holds 17 residues, the cysteine and phenylalanine included. Just the 51-base CDR3 DNA is kept, in frame starting at base 1. For CDR1 and CDR2, the germline V gene lists SGHAT and FQNNGV. On this clone itself: Its target antigen remains unknown. The input lacks base qualities; no much larger clone sits a single base away.

Library method: the immunoSEQ multiplex PCR assay. For the multiplex PCR, a mixture combining 60 forward primers for TCR Vbeta segments and 13 reverse primers for TCR Jbeta segments was used. The CDR3 region of rearranged TCR beta genes was amplified from genomic DNA with a multiplex PCR assay. The amplified TCR beta libraries were sequenced on the Illumina HiSeq System as 87-base-pair reads. In the paper's pipeline: A later analysis tallied around 82 million unique TCR beta chains across the 666 repertoires, and about 10 million of those chains were shared by two or more donors. A nearest-neighbor algorithm error-corrected the raw reads and collapsed the reads into unique sequences, merging closely related sequences to remove PCR and sequencing errors. V, D and J gene segments were assigned by aligning CDR3 sequences to IMGT reference sequences. For a sequence to be retained, a match of at least six nucleotides to both a V gene segment and a J gene segment was required. Rearrangements were called productive when the CDR3 lacked stop codons and stayed in frame with V and J; all others were non-productive. CDR3 was defined by IMGT convention, running from the second conserved V-encoded cysteine to the conserved J-encoded phenylalanine. The earlier analysis of fewer than 750 of the donors excluded sequences that lacked an unambiguous match to a single V gene segment. In an earlier analysis of a few hundred of the donors, V segments were called functional above 56.7% productive rearrangements and were called segregating when the between-donor standard deviation exceeded 5%. A statistical classification framework was developed to diagnose cytomegalovirus status using the catalog of TCR beta chain sequences. A later analysis assigned V and J genes by comparing TCR nucleotide sequences with IMGT/GENE-DB human TR gene sequences. Using the TCRdist pipeline, a later analysis assigned CDR3 sequences along with most-parsimonious VDJ recombination scenarios. In a later analysis, every TCR beta chain was defined by the combination of its CDR3 amino acid sequence and its V-gene family, and reads without a unique V-gene family were dropped. In a later analysis, 500 to 700 highly shared, low-generation-probability nucleotide sequences were removed to address suspected cross-contamination and a sequencing artifact. A later analysis calculated a clonal expansion index for each public chain from normalized within-repertoire ranks of inferred template counts. A later analysis computed generation probabilities with a VDJ recombination model fitted to out-of-frame rearrangements, and checked the results against IGoR. Hypergeometric tests were used in a later analysis to score TCR-TCR, TCR-HLA and TCR-CMV co-occurrence, with a repertoire-size bias correction applied to the TCR pairs. To estimate false discovery rates, a later analysis permuted the HLA or CMV assignments 20 times. A later analysis grouped co-occurring TCRs with DBSCAN, adding TCRdist sequence similarity when clustering within HLA-allele-positive subsets. For co-occurrence clustering, repertoires with fewer than 30,000 or more than 120,000 public chains were excluded, along with roughly 5 repertoires with anomalous nucleotide sharing. Drawn from immuneACCESS, this table holds only the in-frame rearrangements with V and J called that TCRdb kept. Clones are partly lost; checked studies trace under half to an unresolved V gene and leave the rest unexplained. The V and J calls and clone size were taken over from that table, and D and trimming were inferred from the DNA. The table for this sample lists about 180,000 clones; 70% to 85% of them were counted only once. Around 1.5% of the sample rests with the top ten.

In total, roughly 710 healthy bone marrow donors made up the cohort. Cohort members were all nominally healthy when sampled, although unrecorded immune exposures were likely present. The donor was CMV seronegative and was included in the group of approximately 350 seronegative cohort members. A peripheral blood sample was collected from each donor, and TCR beta sequencing was performed on peripheral blood mononuclear cells. Genomic DNA was extracted from the blood cell samples with the Qiagen DNeasy Blood Extraction Kit. This TCR was sampled from a man aged 18 to 35 in good health and CMV-seronegative. The chain links TRBV11-2 with TRBJ2-7; TRBD1 is a weak D gene call, 6 bases matching. Material: PBMCs. The CDR3 protein is CASSLGGYWGQSYEQYF. The bases read TGTGCCAGCAGCTTAGGAGGTTATTGGGGGCAGTCCTACGAGCAGTACTTC. With all but the CDR3 taken from the reference TRBV11-2 and TRBJ2-7 genes, the full variable domain is: EAGVAQSPRYKIIEKRQSVAFWCNPISGHATLYWYQQILGQGPKLLIQFQNNGVVDDSQLPKDRFSAERLKGVDSTLKIQPAKLEDSAVYLCASSLGGYWGQSYEQYFGPGTRLTVT.